This T cell receptor beta chain was sequenced during a study of blood T cell repertoires in COVID-19. Some clones are missing from TCRdb's copy, which holds only in-frame ones; the method was immunoSEQ multiplex PCR. The data hold 65,000 to 70,000 clones, with 79% observed a single time. V lost 3 bases and J lost 8, with 17 bases in between. Per the germline V gene, CDR1 is SGHRS and CDR2 is YFSETQ. The CDR3 runs 15 residues. The gene calls are TRBV5-1 and TRBJ1-4, with a possible D match to TRBD1 (5 bases). The clonotype comes from a human donor in a cohort sampled during active COVID-19. The sequencing input was peripheral blood. In DNA form, the CDR3 reads TGCGCCAGCAGCTGGGCGGGAGGGGCGGAAGAAAAACTGTTTTTT. Encoded protein: CASSWAGGAEEKLFF.